Detailed here is one TCR beta chain. The antigen remains undetermined. These data are taken from a study of T cell responses to AZD1222 COVID-19 vaccine. Overall study findings and caveats: Donors were chiefly white British, with a greater number of females, and clonal diversity was perhaps underestimated. Along spike, vaccine-associated CD4 TCRs were found throughout, with dominance at 160-218 and 743-854. Recipients of two AZD1222 doses showed rising Spike-specific TCR breadth and depth.

The table came from immunoSEQ multiplex PCR; TCRdb's copy has only in-frame clones and leaves some out. The table lists roughly 150,000 clones, over 80% of them singletons. Trimming took off 1 base at V and 6 bases at J, with 13 bases between the two ends. The CDR3 extends over 15 amino acids. Germline CDR1 is LGHDT and CDR2 is YNNKEL (reference sequence). The chain recombines TRBV3-1 (or the pseudogene TRBV3-2) with TRBJ2-1; D uncertain. The receptor was derived from an adult who received the AZD1222 COVID-19 vaccine. Specimen: peripheral blood, collected 28 days after the second AZD1222 dose. CDR3 sequence: CASSQGEFQINEQFF. The CDR3 DNA is TGTGCCAGCAGCCAAGGGGAATTCCAAATCAATGAGCAGTTCTTC.